The next 24 T cell receptor beta chains were all read from a single sample in a study of T cell responses to AZD1222 COVID-19 vaccine. The repertoire was sequenced with immunoSEQ multiplex PCR; TCRdb's copy has only in-frame clones and lacks some. Of about 150,000 clones in the sample, less than 95% were seen once. Material: peripheral blood, obtained on day 0 of AZD1222 vaccination. The receptors derive from an adult in good health.

This chain uses TRBV15 with TRBJ2-1; D is possibly TRBD1 (6 bases). Germline assignment: CDR1 LNHNV and CDR2 YYDKDF (reference sequence). V was clipped by 0 bases and J by 0 bases, with 9 bases between them. This CDR3 is built from 16 residues. The CDR3 DNA reads TGTGCCACCAGCAGAGATCCAGGGGACTCCTACAATGAGCAGTTCTTC. This translates into CATSRDPGDSYNEQFF.

The chain recombines TRBV11-2 with TRBJ2-3; D is ambiguous. Germline V gene lookup returns CDR1 SGHAT and CDR2 FQNNGV. The germline V and J ends were trimmed by 1 base and 4 bases, with 12 bases remaining between them. This CDR3 has 15 residues. CDR3 in DNA: TGTGCCAGCAGCTTAGGGCAGCCGAACGCAGATACGCAGTATTTT. Protein product: CASSLGQPNADTQYF.

The genes are TRBV6-2 or TRBV6-3 and TRBJ2-1; 8 nucleotides line up with TRBD2. The ends lost 6 bases at V and 6 bases at J; junction bases unmatched: 16. The CDR3 length is 17 residues. Germline-derived CDR1 and CDR2 are MNHEY and SVGEGT. The CDR3 is CASSPSGYREFTNEQFF. The CDR3 DNA follows: TGTGCCAGCAGCCCTAGCGGGTACAGAGAGTTTACCAATGAGCAGTTCTTC.

This chain uses TRBV7-9 with TRBJ1-5; D perhaps matches TRBD1 (5 bases). Per germline, CDR1 SEHNR and CDR2 FQNEAQ (reference sequence). This CDR3 has 13 residues. Trimming left V 4 bases short and J 2 bases short, with 6 bases between. CDR3 sequence: CASSSQGNQPQHF. CDR3 sequence (DNA): TGTGCCAGCAGCTCACAGGGCAATCAGCCCCAGCATTTT.

This chain links TRBV28 with TRBJ1-2, with D possibly being TRBD1 (5 bases). The germline V gene encodes CDR1 MDHEN and CDR2 SYDVKM. Trimming left V 7 bases short and J 9 bases short, with 15 bases between. This CDR3 spans 12 amino acids. The CDR3 reads CASTTGPGSYTF. DNA for the CDR3: TGTGCCAGCACAACAGGCCCTGGGAGCTACACCTTC.

The chain is built from TRBV19 and TRBJ2-4; the D gene is possibly TRBD1 (5 bases). The CDR3 extends over 16 amino acids. V lost 3 bases and J 9 bases, leaving 21 bases between the germline ends. Germline CDR1 reads LNHDA; CDR2 reads SQIVND (reference sequence). In DNA, the CDR3 is TGTGCCAGTAGTATTTATCGTTTGGGGCAGATCGGCATTCAGTACTTC. Its protein is CASSIYRLGQIGIQYF.

V gene TRBV5-1 combines with J gene TRBJ2-1; D unclear. In germline, CDR1 is SGHRS, CDR2 YFSETQ. CDR3 length equals 13 residues. Trimming cost V 1 base and J 4 bases, with 6 bases left between them. The CDR3: CASSLNRYNEQFF. Written as DNA, the CDR3 is TGCGCCAGCAGCTTGAACAGATACAATGAGCAGTTCTTC.

The chain is built from TRBV28 and TRBJ2-3; possibly TRBD1 for D (5 bases). CDR1 and CDR2 (germline): MDHEN, SYDVKM. This CDR3 is 15 amino acids long. Deletions cut 2 bases from V and 1 base from J, with 10 bases between. CDR3 DNA sequence: TGTGCCAGCAGTTTACAAGGGGCGGGCACAGATACGCAGTATTTT. This sequence encodes CASSLQGAGTDTQYF.

The chain employs TRBV28 and TRBJ2-6; D remains ambiguous. The CDR3 loop spans 14 amino acids. Germline lookup yields CDR1 MDHEN and CDR2 SYDVKM. V was trimmed by 5 bases and J by 0 bases, leaving 5 bases between them. The CDR3: CASSPLSGANVLTF. The CDR3 DNA reads as TGTGCCAGCAGTCCCCTCTCTGGGGCCAACGTCCTGACTTTC.

The chain is built from TRBV2 and TRBJ1-6; TRBD1 aligns across 7 bases. The CDR3 spans 15 residues. The V gene's germline CDR1 is SNHLY and CDR2 FYNNEI. After removal of 6 bases from V and 10 bases from J, the junction contained 12 bases not matched to a gene. CDR3 loop: CASRPRTGEWSPLHF. CDR3 bases: TGTGCCAGCAGGCCCCGAACAGGGGAATGGTCACCCCTCCACTTT. Combining the CDR3 with reference TRBV2 and TRBJ1-6 gives the whole variable domain EPEVTQTPSHQVTQMGQEVILRCVPISNHLYFYWYRQILGQKVEFLVSFYNNEISEKSEIFDDQFSVERPDGSNFTLKIRSTKLEDSAMYFCASRPRTGEWSPLHFGNGTRLTVT.

The J gene is TRBJ2-3, the V gene TRBV5-4; 11 nucleotides align to TRBD2. After removal of 2 bases from V and 5 bases from J, the junction contained 10 bases not matched to a gene. The CDR3 sequence is 17 residues long. Germline V CDR1 and CDR2: SGHNT, YYREEE (reference sequence). This CDR3 is CASSFRLAGPPLDTQYF. CDR3 sequence (DNA): TGTGCCAGCAGCTTTCGACTAGCGGGACCCCCCCTAGATACGCAGTATTTT.

V is TRBV4-3 and J is TRBJ1-1, with D unresolved. The CDR3 consists of 13 residues. The germline CDR1 and CDR2 sequences are LGHNA and YSLEER. Trimming took 2 bases from V and 2 from J, leaving 6 bases between them. The CDR3 DNA reads as TGCGCCAGCAGCCAAACAGTCAACACTGAAGCTTTCTTT. Amino acid sequence: CASSQTVNTEAFF.

The chain couples TRBV1 to TRBJ2-7; the table's D gene call, TRBD2, was not cross checked with the DNA. TRBV1 is deemed a pseudogene. This CDR3 is 13 amino acids long. CDR3 sequence (DNA): TGCACCAGCAGCGGGAGGTCCGACTACGAGCAGTACGTC. It translates to CTSSGRSDYEQYV.

This clone was seen only a few times. This chain links TRBV29-1 with TRBJ1-2; D is ambiguous. The germline gives CDR1 SQVTM, CDR2 ANQGSEA. The ends were cut back, 6 bases at V and 7 bases at J, with 24 bases in the middle. This CDR3 contains 15 residues. The CDR3 DNA is TGCAGCGTCGAATCTGCGCCAACGGGTTCCTCTGGCTACACCTTC. Translated, it gives CSVESAPTGSSGYTF. Full variable domain (missing parts from reference TRBV29-1 and TRBJ1-2): SAVISQKPSRDICQRGTSLTIQCQVDSQVTMMFWYRQQPGQSLTLIATANQGSEATYESGFVIDKFPISRPNLTFSTLTVSNMSPEDSSIYLCSVESAPTGSSGYTFGSGTRLTVV.

With regard to this clone: Compared with germline, one end of the junction differs, possibly owing to a read error. The rearrangement uses TRBV2 and TRBJ2-2, with 8 nucleotides matching TRBD2. The CDR3 sequence is 14 residues long. Looked up from germline, CDR1 is SNHLY and CDR2 is FYNNEI. Here the CDR3 DNA reads TGTGCGAGCACCAGCGGGAGTAACACCGGGGAGCTGTTTTTT. The encoded protein is CASTSGSNTGELFF.

This chain joins TRBV4-3 and TRBJ1-1, with D hard to call. CDR3 size: 13 residues. V shed 0 bases and J shed 2 bases, with 4 bases lying between them. Germline CDR1 LGHNA, CDR2 YSLEER. The CDR3 nucleotides are TGCGCCAGCAGCCAAGATATCAACACTGAAGCTTTCTTT. It specifies CASSQDINTEAFF.

This chain uses TRBV4-3 with TRBJ1-2; D is uncertain. The CDR3 covers 16 residues. The germline V gene has CDR1 LGHNA and CDR2 YSLEER. With 0 bases removed from V and 4 bases from J, the gap between germline ends came to 15 bases. CDR3 in amino acids: CASSQDADSLVYGYTF. As DNA, the CDR3 is TGCGCCAGCAGCCAAGACGCGGACTCCCTCGTCTATGGCTACACCTTC.

The gene calls are TRBV7-9 and TRBJ1-2; the D is unclear. The germline V and J ends were trimmed by 1 base and 2 bases, with 8 bases remaining between them. The length of the CDR3 is 14 residues. CDR1 and CDR2 from the germline V gene are SEHNR and FQNEAQ (reference sequence). CDR3 in amino acids: CASSLGLQNYGYTF. As DNA, the CDR3 is TGTGCCAGCAGCTTAGGGCTTCAGAACTATGGCTACACCTTC. Full variable domain (missing parts from reference TRBV7-9 and TRBJ1-2): DTGVSQNPRHKITKRGQNVTFRCDPISEHNRLYWYRQTLGQGPEFLTYFQNEAQLEKSRLLSDRFSAERPKGSFSTLEIQRTEQGDSAMYLCASSLGLQNYGYTFGSGTRLTVV.

V and J are TRBV25-1 and TRBJ1-2; a weak D match, TRBD1 (6 bases). This CDR3 has 16 amino acids. Trimming pared 7 bases from V and 8 bases from J, leaving 26 bases between. CDR1 is MGHDK and CDR2 is SYGVNS in the germline V gene. The CDR3 is CASNGAITGLKWGYTF. In DNA, the CDR3 is TGTGCCAGCAACGGGGCCATTACAGGGCTAAAGTGGGGCTACACCTTC.

The V and J genes are TRBV7-2 and TRBJ2-5; D gene ambiguous. CDR1 and CDR2 (germline): SGHTA, FQGNSA. This CDR3 region has 13 residues. V was trimmed by 5 bases and J by 0 bases, leaving 7 bases between them. The CDR3 is CASSPMYQETQYF. DNA of the CDR3: TGTGCCAGCAGCCCAATGTACCAAGAGACCCAGTACTTC.

J is TRBJ1-5 and V is TRBV28, with 7 nucleotides matching TRBD1. With 6 bases clipped from V and 3 bases from J, the junction kept 8 bases outside the gene matches. Germline V gene sequence: CDR1 MDHEN, CDR2 SYDVKM. This CDR3 spans 15 amino acids. The CDR3 sequence: CASSSGTANNQPQHF. The CDR3 nucleotides read TGTGCCAGCAGCTCCGGGACAGCGAACAATCAGCCCCAGCATTTT.

The rearrangement joins TRBV19 to TRBJ1-1; D ambiguous. In germline, CDR1 is LNHDA, CDR2 SQIVND (reference sequence). This CDR3 comprises 14 residues. Trimming shortened V by 5 bases and J by 4 bases, and 14 bases separated the two germline ends. This CDR3 reads CASSPPGVATEAFF. The CDR3 coding sequence is TGTGCCAGTAGTCCCCCCGGGGTGGCCACTGAAGCTTTCTTT.

The chain links TRBV5-6 to TRBJ1-2; unclear D gene. V lost 5 bases and J lost 6, with 17 bases in between. The CDR3 consists of 14 residues. From germline, CDR1 is SGHDT and CDR2 YYEEEE. The CDR3 region is CASRITGREHGYTF. In DNA, the CDR3 is TGTGCCAGCAGGATTACGGGGAGGGAACATGGCTACACCTTC. The whole variable domain, filled in from reference TRBV5-6 and TRBJ1-2, reads DAGVTQSPTHLIKTRGQQVTLRCSPKSGHDTVSWYQQALGQGPQFIFQYYEEEERQRGNFPDRFSGHQFPNYSSELNVNALLLGDSALYLCASRITGREHGYTFGSGTRLTVV.

The gene calls are TRBV7-9 and TRBJ1-6; D not certain. This CDR3 is built from 14 residues. Germline V lookup: CDR1 SEHNR, CDR2 FQNEAQ (reference sequence). Trimming left V 4 bases short and J 7 bases short, with 11 bases between. CDR3 coding DNA: TGTGCCAGCAGCTCACCGGTCCTAAATTCACCCCTCCACTTT. Encoded protein: CASSSPVLNSPLHF.